This entry lists 24 T cell receptor beta chains sequenced from one sample in a study of blood T cell repertoires in COVID-19. Profiled with immunoSEQ multiplex PCR; TCRdb holds only in-frame clones, not every one. The repertoire has 300,000 to 500,000 clones, 88% of them found once; the top ten carry more than 2%. What was sequenced was PBMCs or T cells enriched from blood (not recorded which). Every receptor here comes from a woman between 40 and 50 years old with acute COVID-19.

Comments on this clone: Other DNA sequences in the sample encode the same CDR3. This chain joins TRBV7-9 and TRBJ2-7; 7 bases are a match to TRBD1. V gave up 1 base and J gave up 2 bases; unmatched junction bases: 2. Germline-derived CDR1 and CDR2 are SEHNR and FQNEAQ (reference sequence). The CDR3 is 14 amino acids. The CDR3 DNA follows: TGTGCCAGCAGCTTAGGACAGGGAACCTACGAGCAGTACTTC. As protein: CASSLGQGTYEQYF.

The CDR3 region has the DNA TGTGCCAGCAGTTTGCGCCGGGACAGAATTTACGAGCAGTACTTC. It codes for CASSLRRDRIYEQYF. The chain links TRBV6-5 to TRBJ2-7, with 7 bases aligning to TRBD1. The CDR3 contains 15 residues. V shed 4 bases and J 4 bases; nucleotides not matched to a gene: 10. Germline-derived CDR1 and CDR2 are MNHEY and SVGAGI.

The chain is built from TRBV5-5 and TRBJ1-5; D uncertain. Looked up from germline, CDR1 is SGHKS and CDR2 is YYEKEE (reference sequence). V was shortened by 4 bases and J by 0 bases, with 14 bases between the two germline ends. CDR3 length equals 16 residues. The CDR3 DNA follows: TGTGCCAGCAGCGCTAACAGCTTTCTTAGCAATCAGCCCCAGCATTTT. Encoded protein: CASSANSFLSNQPQHF. Drawing the rest from reference TRBV5-5 and TRBJ1-5, the complete variable domain is DAGVTQSPTHLIKTRGQQVTLRCSPISGHKSVSWYQQVLGQGPQFIFQYYEKEERGRGNFPDRFSARQFPNYSSELNVNALLLGDSALYLCASSANSFLSNQPQHFGDGTRLSIL.

V usage is TRBV10-2 and J usage is TRBJ2-1; 10 bases map to TRBD2. Trimming cost V 2 bases and J 1 base; bases outside gene matches: 5. The CDR3 sequence is 17 residues long. Per the germline V gene, CDR1 is WSHSY and CDR2 is SAAADI. CDR3 residues: CASSESSGGRSYNEQFF. The CDR3 bases are TGCGCCAGCAGTGAGAGTAGCGGGGGGAGGTCCTACAATGAGCAGTTCTTC.

J is TRBJ2-5 and V is TRBV4-1, with TRBD2 matching over 9 bases. CDR1 is MGHRA, CDR2 YSYEKL, per germline. Trimming cost V 6 bases and J 2 bases; bases outside gene matches: 7. The CDR3 spans 15 residues. Written as DNA, the CDR3 is TGCGCCAGCAGTCGGACTAGCGAGGGGCAAGAGACCCAGTACTTC. Translating it yields CASSRTSEGQETQYF.

This chain links TRBV7-2 with TRBJ1-5; D may be TRBD1 (6 bases). The V gene lost 5 bases and the J gene lost 4 bases, with 15 bases spanning the gap. The CDR3 extends over 15 amino acids. CDR1 and CDR2 (germline): SGHTA, FQGNSA. CDR3 bases: TGTGCCAGCAGCACGGGACAAAGCTGGAATCAGCCCCAGCATTTT. Encoded protein: CASSTGQSWNQPQHF.

The chain recombines TRBV2 with TRBJ1-2; 8 bases map to TRBD1. Trimming cost V 5 bases and J 7 bases; bases outside gene matches: 6. Germline V CDR1 and CDR2: SNHLY, FYNNEI. This CDR3 is 13 amino acids long. CDR3 DNA: TGTGCCAGCAGTTACGGACAGGGTACTGGCTACACCTTC. This gives the protein CASSYGQGTGYTF.

The chain uses TRBV20-1 and TRBJ2-7; 14 positions match TRBD2. The CDR3 extends over 20 amino acids. J gave up 0 bases and V 3 bases, and 16 bases lay outside the gene matches. CDR1 and CDR2 (germline): DFQATT, SNEGSKA (reference sequence). CDR3 protein: CSASPFPGLAGASSSYEQYF. The CDR3 DNA follows: TGCAGTGCTAGTCCTTTTCCGGGACTAGCGGGGGCTAGTAGCTCCTACGAGCAGTACTTC.

The V call is TRBV7-2, the J call TRBJ1-5; D is unclear. The CDR3 is 15 amino acids. V was cut by 1 base and J by 1 base, with 8 bases left in between. Per germline, CDR1 SGHTA and CDR2 FQGNSA. The CDR3 here is CASSLVLGSNQPQHF. For the CDR3, the DNA is TGTGCCAGCAGCTTAGTATTGGGCAGCAATCAGCCCCAGCATTTT.

This CDR3 is CASSRTGREPQHF. As DNA, the CDR3 is TGTGCCAGCAGCAGGACAGGGAGAGAGCCCCAGCATTTT. V usage is TRBV5-6 and J usage is TRBJ1-5, with TRBD1 identical over 8 bases. The CDR3 contains 13 residues. V lost 4 bases to trimming and J lost 8 bases; unmatched junction nucleotides: 5. CDR1 and CDR2 from the germline V gene are SGHDT and YYEEEE.

This chain joins TRBV4-1 and TRBJ2-1; D is undetermined. Germline-derived CDR1 and CDR2 are MGHRA and YSYEKL. The CDR3 loop spans 14 amino acids. Trimming shortened V by 1 base and J by 5 bases, and 9 bases separated the two germline ends. The CDR3 spells CASSQVGQHNEQFF. In DNA, the CDR3 is TGCGCCAGCAGCCAAGTTGGGCAGCACAATGAGCAGTTCTTC.

The rearrangement joins TRBV5-1 to TRBJ2-7; D uncertain. Looked up from germline, CDR1 is SGHRS and CDR2 is YFSETQ. This CDR3 has 14 amino acids. With 0 bases removed from V and 3 bases from J, the gap between germline ends came to 10 bases. Written as DNA, the CDR3 is TGCGCCAGCAGCTTGGTAGGTCAGGACTACGAGCAGTACTTC. Protein: CASSLVGQDYEQYF.

The chain combines TRBV7-9 with TRBJ2-5; 8 positions match TRBD1. The CDR3 is made up of 15 amino acids. After removal of 3 bases from V and 5 bases from J, the junction contained 8 bases not matched to a gene. In germline, CDR1 is SEHNR, CDR2 FQNEAQ (reference sequence). The CDR3 loop is CASSFVQGAGETQYF. The CDR3 nucleotides read TGTGCCAGCAGCTTCGTTCAGGGGGCAGGGGAGACCCAGTACTTC.

The chain has TRBV10-3 and TRBJ2-7; D is possibly TRBD1 (6 bases). This CDR3 region has 12 residues. V was shortened by 3 bases and J by 3 bases, with 6 bases between the two germline ends. CDR1 and CDR2 from the germline V gene are ENHRY and SYGVKD. CDR3 region: CAISEGGYEQYF. The CDR3 DNA is TGTGCCATCAGTGAAGGGGGCTACGAGCAGTACTTC.

This chain links TRBV6-5 with TRBJ1-2, with 8 bases that match TRBD1. Germline assignment: CDR1 MNHEY and CDR2 SVGAGI. The CDR3 extends over 13 amino acids. The trim removed 7 bases at V and 3 bases at J, leaving 4 bases unmatched. This CDR3 is CASTRTGHYGYTF. The CDR3 DNA follows: TGTGCCAGCACTAGGACAGGGCACTATGGCTACACCTTC.

The V call is TRBV7-2, the J call TRBJ2-7, with D perhaps TRBD2 (6 bases). This CDR3 contains 13 residues. Germline V gene lookup returns CDR1 SGHTA and CDR2 FQGNSA. Trimming took off 6 bases at V and 4 bases at J, with 13 bases between the two ends. The CDR3 region has the DNA TGTGCCAGCAGAAAAGGACTATTATACGAGCAGTACTTC. The encoded protein is CASRKGLLYEQYF.

This sequence joins TRBV11-3 and TRBJ2-1, with 7 bases identical to TRBD1. Germline V gene lookup returns CDR1 SGHNT and CDR2 YENEEA. The CDR3 extends over 15 amino acids. Trimming took 4 bases from V and 9 from J; bases not matched to a gene: 12. The CDR3 bases are TGTGCCAGCAGCTCTTCTAGGGGGCGATTGGCTGAGCAGTTCTTC. Encoded protein: CASSSSRGRLAEQFF.

A single count supports this clone. This chain connects TRBV30 to TRBJ2-7, with D maybe TRBD1 (6 bases). This CDR3 contains 14 residues. The V end lost 4 bases, the J end lost 4 bases, and 17 bases lay between the germline ends. Germline V gene sequence: CDR1 GTSNPN, CDR2 SVGIG (reference sequence). The CDR3 region has the DNA TGTGCCTGGACCCGAGGAGGACAGAGTTACGAGCAGTACTTC. Amino acid sequence: CAWTRGGQSYEQYF.

The chain uses TRBV4-1 and TRBJ1-4, with no clear D. CDR3 length equals 13 residues. Germline V gene data show CDR1 as MGHRA and CDR2 as YSYEKL. Trimming removed 1 base from V and 8 bases from J, with 8 bases in between. The CDR3 reads CASSQVIREKLFF. As DNA, the CDR3 is TGCGCCAGCAGCCAAGTTATCAGGGAAAAACTGTTTTTT.

This chain joins TRBV7-8 and TRBJ2-1, with 8 bases lining up with TRBD2. Germline CDR1 is SGHVS and CDR2 is FQNEAQ. V was clipped by 1 base and J by 0 bases; unmatched bases: 14. This CDR3 contains 20 residues. CDR3 in amino acids: CASSLEGLGAGGSSYNEQFF. The CDR3 DNA reads as TGTGCCAGCAGCTTAGAGGGGTTAGGGGCGGGGGGAAGCTCCTACAATGAGCAGTTCTTC. Full variable domain (rest looked up from reference TRBV7-8 and TRBJ2-1): GAGVSQSPRYKVAKRGQDVALRCDPISGHVSLFWYQQALGQGPEFLTYFQNEAQLDKSGLPSDRFFAERPEGSVSTLKIQRTQQEDSAVYLCASSLEGLGAGGSSYNEQFFGPGTRLTVL.

V gene TRBV2 combines with J gene TRBJ1-1, with D hard to call. Germline V gives CDR1 SNHLY, CDR2 FYNNEI. V was clipped by 8 bases and J by 5 bases, with 15 bases between them. The CDR3 is made up of 13 amino acids. The CDR3 DNA reads TGTGCCAGCCGGCCCTGGGCTGGGACTGAAGCTTTCTTT. This translates into CASRPWAGTEAFF.

V gene TRBV11-2 combines with J gene TRBJ2-1; the match to TRBD1 covers 7 bases. The CDR3 spans 15 residues. Germline lookup yields CDR1 SGHAT and CDR2 FQNNGV. The V gene end was trimmed by 5 bases and the J gene end by 6 bases; junction bases not matched to a gene: 10. CDR3 bases: TGTGCCAGCAGCCGCATACAGGGGCGATCCAATGAGCAGTTCTTC. Residues: CASSRIQGRSNEQFF. The complete variable domain, with remaining parts taken from reference TRBV11-2 and TRBJ2-1, reads EAGVAQSPRYKIIEKRQSVAFWCNPISGHATLYWYQQILGQGPKLLIQFQNNGVVDDSQLPKDRFSAERLKGVDSTLKIQPAKLEDSAVYLCASSRIQGRSNEQFFGPGTRLTVL.

The V gene is TRBV19, the J gene TRBJ2-7, with 8 bases lining up with TRBD1. Germline V gene sequence: CDR1 LNHDA, CDR2 SQIVND (reference sequence). V shed 4 bases and J 1 base; nucleotides not matched to a gene: 3. This CDR3 is 14 amino acids long. CDR3 DNA sequence: TGTGCCAGTAGTACCCACAGGGGGTCCTACGAGCAGTACTTC. Residues: CASSTHRGSYEQYF.

This chain connects TRBV5-1 to TRBJ1-1; unclear D gene. V was shortened by 0 bases and J by 6 bases, with 12 bases between the two germline ends. The germline CDR1 and CDR2 sequences are SGHRS and YFSETQ. The CDR3 runs 14 residues. DNA of the CDR3: TGCGCCAGCAGCTTGGCGGGGAGGGATTCTGAAGCTTTCTTT. Protein: CASSLAGRDSEAFF. Based on the CDR3 plus reference TRBV5-1 and TRBJ1-1, the full variable domain is KAGVTQTPRYLIKTRGQQVTLSCSPISGHRSVSWYQQTPGQGLQFLFEYFSETQRNKGNFPGRFSGRQFSNSRSEMNVSTLELGDSALYLCASSLAGRDSEAFFGQGTRLTVV.